This T cell receptor beta chain was captured by sequencing in a study of shared clonotypes between healthy human individuals. Study-level results: Naive CD4 clonotypes overlapped across several donors at approximately 5%.

Concerning this clone itself: Its antigen is as yet unknown.

CD45RA-negative memory and CD45RA+ naive subsets were split from the CD4+ cells. The CDR3 is 14 residues long. The V end was cut by 2 bases, the J end by 5 bases, with 13 bases between. Germline V gene data show CDR1 as SGDLS and CDR2 as YYNGEE. TCRdb's table, derived via immunoSEQ multiplex PCR, lists solely in-frame clones and lacks some. The sample has some 2.4 million clones, more than 85% seen once. The clonotype originates from a man between 18 and 29 years old in good health. Some clones in this sample may be carry-over from other donors' samples. The chain has TRBV9 and TRBJ1-1; no clear D. The sequenced sample consisted of naive CD4+ T cells from PBMCs. Subset: CD45RA+ positively selected. The CDR3 loop reads CASSVQPLGTEAFF. In DNA form, the CDR3 reads TGTGCCAGCAGCGTTCAGCCCCTGGGAACTGAAGCTTTCTTT.